These 22 T cell receptor beta chains came from one sample sequenced in a study of blood T cell repertoires in COVID-19. Only in-frame clones appear in the TCRdb table, and some are missing; sequencing was by immunoSEQ multiplex PCR. The sample lists more than 45,000 clones, about nine tenths occurring once. The specimen was peripheral blood. These receptors came from a human donor in a cohort sampled during active COVID-19.

CDR3 protein: CASSSLPFLVGYEGDTQYF. CDR3 bases: TGTGCCAGCAGCTCCCTCCCCTTCCTTGTGGGTTATGAGGGAGATACGCAGTATTTT. The chain uses TRBV7-2 and TRBJ2-3, with TRBD2 as a possible D gene (5 bases). The CDR3 length is 19 residues. Germline loops: CDR1 SGHTA, CDR2 FQGNSA. Deletions cut 4 bases from V and 5 bases from J, with 28 bases between.

The chain employs TRBV6-5 and TRBJ1-2; D might be TRBD1 (5 bases). The CDR3 totals 13 residues. Per the germline V gene, CDR1 is MNHEY and CDR2 is SVGAGI. V lost 7 bases, J lost 6 bases, and 15 bases lay in between. The CDR3, as DNA: TGTGCCAGCACCAAATGGGGGGTGAATGGCTACACCTTC. As protein: CASTKWGVNGYTF.

This chain joins TRBV4-1 and TRBJ2-7; D perhaps matches TRBD2 (7 bases). The CDR3 is made up of 16 amino acids. Trimming shortened V by 5 bases and J by 0 bases, and 17 bases separated the two germline ends. CDR1 MGHRA and CDR2 YSYEKL come from the germline V gene. Here the CDR3 reads CASSAMGGLSSYEQYF. CDR3 coding DNA: TGCGCCAGCAGCGCCATGGGGGGGCTCAGCTCCTACGAGCAGTACTTC.

This chain joins TRBV2 and TRBJ1-2; 7 bases are a match to TRBD1. CDR1 is SNHLY, CDR2 FYNNEI, per germline. CDR3 length equals 13 residues. V gave up 7 bases and J gave up 4 bases; unmatched junction bases: 6. Written as DNA, the CDR3 is TGTGCCAGCAACTGGGACAGCCTCTATGGCTACACCTTC. It codes for CASNWDSLYGYTF. Supplemented by reference TRBV2 and TRBJ1-2, the full variable domain reads EPEVTQTPSHQVTQMGQEVILRCVPISNHLYFYWYRQILGQKVEFLVSFYNNEISEKSEIFDDQFSVERPDGSNFTLKIRSTKLEDSAMYFCASNWDSLYGYTFGSGTRLTVV.

The CDR3 coding sequence is TGCGCCAGCAGCTCCGGGACAGGGGATGAAAAACTGTTTTTT. Protein sequence: CASSSGTGDEKLFF. The rearrangement links TRBV5-1 to TRBJ1-4; 10 bases agree with TRBD1. The CDR3 extends over 14 amino acids. In germline, CDR1 is SGHRS, CDR2 YFSETQ. V trimming: 3 bases; J trimming: 6 bases; junction bases outside the gene matches: 2.

V is TRBV7-3 and J is TRBJ2-3; 13 nucleotides agree with TRBD2. This CDR3 is built from 16 residues. Germline loops: CDR1 SGHTA, CDR2 FQGTGA. The trim removed 3 bases at V and 1 base at J, leaving 1 base unmatched. The CDR3 DNA reads TGTGCCAGCAGCTTGGGGACTAGCGGGGGCACAGATACGCAGTATTTT. Protein product: CASSLGTSGGTDTQYF. Based on the CDR3 plus reference TRBV7-3 and TRBJ2-3, the full variable domain is GAGVSQTPSNKVTEKGKYVELRCDPISGHTALYWYRQSLGQGPEFLIYFQGTGAADDSGLPNDRFFAVRPEGSVSTLKIQRTERGDSAVYLCASSLGTSGGTDTQYFGPGTRLTVL.

The V gene is TRBV5-6, the J gene TRBJ1-2; 12 bases fit TRBD1. V gave up 4 bases and J gave up 6 bases; unmatched junction bases: 13. The length of the CDR3 is 17 residues. The germline V gene has CDR1 SGHDT and CDR2 YYEEEE. CDR3 residues: CASSRGDRGQDVNGYTF. The DNA of the CDR3 is TGTGCCAGCAGCCGAGGGGACAGGGGGCAGGATGTAAATGGCTACACCTTC.

The gene calls are TRBV4-2 and TRBJ2-2, with 9 bases lining up with TRBD1. This CDR3 comprises 17 residues. Per germline, CDR1 LGHNA and CDR2 YNFKEQ. Unmatched junction bases numbered 9, after V lost 1 base and J lost 6 bases. CDR3 coding DNA: TGTGCCAGCAGCCAAGGCGGAGGGACAGGGTACGCCGGGGAGCTGTTTTTT. Protein sequence: CASSQGGGTGYAGELFF.

The chain recombines TRBV2 with TRBJ2-3, with 9 bases that match TRBD2. After removal of 1 base from V and 4 bases from J, the junction contained 6 bases not matched to a gene. The CDR3 sequence is 16 residues long. Germline V CDR1 and CDR2: SNHLY, FYNNEI. The CDR3 sequence is CASSEGASGISDTQYF. The DNA of the CDR3 is TGTGCCAGCAGTGAAGGGGCTAGCGGGATTTCAGATACGCAGTATTTT.

The chain recombines TRBV20-1 with TRBJ2-7; D gene unclear. V was clipped by 3 bases and J by 0 bases, with 15 bases between them. Per the germline V gene, CDR1 is DFQATT and CDR2 is SNEGSKA (reference sequence). The CDR3 has 15 residues. As DNA, the CDR3 is TGCAGTGCTAGTTCCCGAAGAAAGAGCTCCTACGAGCAGTACTTC. This sequence encodes CSASSRRKSSYEQYF.

The CDR3 protein is CASSELGSNTEAFF. The CDR3 DNA sequence: TGTGCCAGCAGTGAATTGGGGAGCAACACTGAAGCTTTCTTT. The rearrangement joins TRBV25-1 to TRBJ1-1; D unclear. Trimming removed 1 base from V and 2 bases from J, with 8 bases in between. The germline gives CDR1 MGHDK, CDR2 SYGVNS. The CDR3 runs 14 residues.

V usage is TRBV6-5 and J usage is TRBJ1-4, with no clear D. Between the trimmed V and J ends, which lost 0 bases and 8 bases, there was a span of 13 bases. The CDR3 runs 15 residues. Germline loops: CDR1 MNHEY, CDR2 SVGAGI. CDR3 bases: TGTGCCAGCAGTTACTCGATCCTCCTAAGCGAAAAACTGTTTTTT. Translating gives CASSYSILLSEKLFF.

The gene calls are TRBV5-6 and TRBJ1-4; D perhaps matches TRBD1 (6 bases). Germline CDR1 is SGHDT and CDR2 is YYEEEE. The V end lost 2 bases, the J end lost 0 bases, and 14 bases lay between the germline ends. The CDR3 consists of 17 residues. CDR3 DNA sequence: TGTGCCAGCAGCTTTCGTCCGACAGGTACAACTAATGAAAAACTGTTTTTT. This encodes CASSFRPTGTTNEKLFF.

The rearrangement uses TRBV5-5 and TRBJ1-5; TRBD1 matches at 8 bases. Germline V lookup: CDR1 SGHKS, CDR2 YYEKEE (reference sequence). Trimming took 4 bases from V and 7 from J; bases not matched to a gene: 16. CDR3 length equals 17 residues. The CDR3 reads CASSTTRQTGVNQPQHF. The CDR3 coding sequence is TGTGCCAGCAGCACGACCCGACAGACAGGGGTTAACCAGCCCCAGCATTTT.

V and J are TRBV27 and TRBJ2-2, with 7 bases matching TRBD1. The CDR3 totals 18 residues. V gave up 6 bases and J gave up 2 bases; unmatched junction bases: 15. Germline V gene data show CDR1 as MNHEY and CDR2 as SMNVEV (reference sequence). The CDR3 DNA reads TGTGCCAGCAGCAGGGACAGATCACAAAGCTTTAACACCGGGGAGCTGTTTTTT. Protein product: CASSRDRSQSFNTGELFF.

The chain is built from TRBV9 and TRBJ2-7; 9 positions match TRBD1. The CDR3 is 16 amino acids. Germline values: CDR1 SGDLS, CDR2 YYNGEE. The trim removed 3 bases at V and 1 base at J, leaving 8 bases unmatched. The CDR3 region is CASSDGRGQGSYEQYF. The DNA for the CDR3 is TGTGCCAGCAGCGACGGGAGAGGACAGGGGTCCTACGAGCAGTACTTC.

This CDR3 is CASSQLLRTSGETQYF. CDR3 sequence (DNA): TGCGCCAGCAGCCAATTGCTTCGGACTAGCGGCGAGACCCAGTACTTC. The genes are TRBV4-1 and TRBJ2-5, with TRBD2 identical over 10 bases. The J segment lost 5 bases and the V segment lost 2 bases, leaving 8 bases of the junction unmatched. Germline CDR1 and CDR2: MGHRA and YSYEKL. CDR3 length: 16 residues.

This clone was detected a few times. This chain joins TRBV5-5 and TRBJ1-3; D remains unclear. This CDR3 contains 14 residues. From germline, CDR1 is SGHKS and CDR2 YYEKEE (reference sequence). V lost 0 bases to trimming and J lost 4 bases, with 8 bases between them. In DNA, the CDR3 is TGTGCCAGCAGCTTGGGCGGGCCGGGAAACACCATATATTTT. Residues: CASSLGGPGNTIYF.

V usage is TRBV11-2 and J usage is TRBJ2-1; D might be TRBD2 (6 bases). CDR3 size: 15 residues. With 6 bases removed from V and 5 bases from J, the gap between germline ends came to 17 bases. Germline assignment: CDR1 SGHAT and CDR2 FQNNGV. The CDR3 loop is CASSLAGGDDNEQFF. The CDR3 DNA is TGTGCCAGCAGTTTGGCGGGCGGGGACGACAATGAGCAGTTCTTC. Using reference TRBV11-2 and TRBJ2-1 for the parts outside the CDR3, the full variable domain is EAGVAQSPRYKIIEKRQSVAFWCNPISGHATLYWYQQILGQGPKLLIQFQNNGVVDDSQLPKDRFSAERLKGVDSTLKIQPAKLEDSAVYLCASSLAGGDDNEQFFGPGTRLTVL.

V usage is TRBV18 and J usage is TRBJ2-3; possible D gene TRBD2, 5 bases. Per the germline V gene, CDR1 is KGHSH and CDR2 is LQKENI. CDR3 length equals 14 residues. V was pared by 6 bases and J by 2 bases, with 12 bases between. Written as DNA, the CDR3 is TGTGCCAGCTCCCCAAGCGGATCCACAGATACGCAGTATTTT. Translating gives CASSPSGSTDTQYF.

The rearrangement joins TRBV11-3 to TRBJ2-3; perhaps TRBD2 as D (7 bases). Germline values: CDR1 SGHNT, CDR2 YENEEA. Trimming took off 0 bases at V and 6 bases at J, with 10 bases between the two ends. The CDR3 spans 14 residues. The CDR3 DNA reads TGTGCCAGCAGCTTAGAGGGGGGGCCGGATACGCAGTATTTT. Translating it yields CASSLEGGPDTQYF. Filled out from reference TRBV11-3 and TRBJ2-3, the complete variable domain reads EAGVVQSPRYKIIEKKQPVAFWCNPISGHNTLYWYLQNLGQGPELLIRYENEEAVDDSQLPKDRFSAERLKGVDSTLKIQPAELGDSAVYLCASSLEGGPDTQYFGPGTRLTVL.

The V and J genes are TRBV5-1 and TRBJ1-2; 7 nucleotides agree with TRBD1. The CDR3 is 16 residues long. After removal of 4 bases from V and 4 bases from J, the junction contained 13 bases not matched to a gene. Germline loops: CDR1 SGHRS, CDR2 YFSETQ. The CDR3 DNA is TGCGCCAGCAGCCTCGCCCTGACAGGGACGGGCTATGGCTACACCTTC. This gives the protein CASSLALTGTGYGYTF. The full variable domain, its missing parts supplied by reference TRBV5-1 and TRBJ1-2, is KAGVTQTPRYLIKTRGQQVTLSCSPISGHRSVSWYQQTPGQGLQFLFEYFSETQRNKGNFPGRFSGRQFSNSRSEMNVSTLELGDSALYLCASSLALTGTGYGYTFGSGTRLTVV.